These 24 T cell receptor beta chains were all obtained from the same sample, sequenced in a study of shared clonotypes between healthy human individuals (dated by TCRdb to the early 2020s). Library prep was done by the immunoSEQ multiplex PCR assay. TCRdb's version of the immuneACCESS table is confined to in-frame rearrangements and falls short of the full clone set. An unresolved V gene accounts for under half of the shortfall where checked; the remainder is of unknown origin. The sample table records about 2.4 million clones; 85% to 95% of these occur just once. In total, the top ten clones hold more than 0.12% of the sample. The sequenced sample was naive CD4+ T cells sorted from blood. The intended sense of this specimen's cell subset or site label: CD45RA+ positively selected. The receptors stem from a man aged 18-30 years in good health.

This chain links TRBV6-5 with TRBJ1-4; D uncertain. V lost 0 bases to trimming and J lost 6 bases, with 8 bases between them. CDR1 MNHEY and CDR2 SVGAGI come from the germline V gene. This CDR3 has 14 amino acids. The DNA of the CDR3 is TGTGCCAGCAGTTACTCGTACCGCTATGAAAAACTGTTTTTT. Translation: CASSYSYRYEKLFF.

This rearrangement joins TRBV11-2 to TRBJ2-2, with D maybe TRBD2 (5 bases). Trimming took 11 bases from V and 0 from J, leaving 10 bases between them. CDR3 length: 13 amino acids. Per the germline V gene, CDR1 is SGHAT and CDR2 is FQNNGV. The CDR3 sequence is CAGGAPNTGELFF. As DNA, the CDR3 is TGTGCCGGAGGAGCCCCGAACACCGGGGAGCTGTTTTTT.

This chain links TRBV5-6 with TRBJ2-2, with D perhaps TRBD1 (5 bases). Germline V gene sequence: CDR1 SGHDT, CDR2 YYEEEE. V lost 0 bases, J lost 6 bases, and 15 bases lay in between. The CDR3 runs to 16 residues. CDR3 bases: TGTGCCAGCAGCTTGGGGCAGGGTGTCTATCCCGGGGAGCTGTTTTTT. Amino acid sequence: CASSLGQGVYPGELFF.

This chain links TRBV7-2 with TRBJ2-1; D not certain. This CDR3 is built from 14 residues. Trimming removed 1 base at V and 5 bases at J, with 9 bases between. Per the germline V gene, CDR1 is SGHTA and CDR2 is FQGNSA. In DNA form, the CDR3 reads TGTGCCAGCAGCTTAGGTTACAGAAACAATGAGCAGTTCTTC. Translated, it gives CASSLGYRNNEQFF.

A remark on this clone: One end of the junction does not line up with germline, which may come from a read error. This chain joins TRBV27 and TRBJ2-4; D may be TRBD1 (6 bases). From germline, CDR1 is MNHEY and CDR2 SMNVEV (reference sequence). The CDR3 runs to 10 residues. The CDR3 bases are TGTGCCAGCAGTTTGGGGGCAGACCTCTTC. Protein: CASSLGADLF.

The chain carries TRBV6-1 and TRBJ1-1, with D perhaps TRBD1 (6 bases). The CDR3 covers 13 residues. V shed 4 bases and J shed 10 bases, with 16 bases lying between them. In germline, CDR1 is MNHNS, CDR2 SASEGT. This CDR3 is CASSGTNRVAAFF. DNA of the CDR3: TGTGCCAGCAGTGGAACCAACAGGGTTGCAGCTTTCTTT.

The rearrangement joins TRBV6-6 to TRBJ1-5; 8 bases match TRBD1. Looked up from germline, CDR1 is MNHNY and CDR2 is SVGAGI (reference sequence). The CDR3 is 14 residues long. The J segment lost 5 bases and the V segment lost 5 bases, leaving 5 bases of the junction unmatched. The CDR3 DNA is TGTGCCAGCAGTGACAGGGGAGACGATCAGCCCCAGCATTTT. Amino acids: CASSDRGDDQPQHF.

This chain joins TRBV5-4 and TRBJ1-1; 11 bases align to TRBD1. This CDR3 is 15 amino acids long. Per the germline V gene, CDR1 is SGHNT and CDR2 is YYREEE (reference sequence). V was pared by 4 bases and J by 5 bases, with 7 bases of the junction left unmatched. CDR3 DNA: TGTGCCAGCAGCCAGGGACAGGGGGTTTTAACTGAAGCTTTCTTT. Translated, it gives CASSQGQGVLTEAFF.

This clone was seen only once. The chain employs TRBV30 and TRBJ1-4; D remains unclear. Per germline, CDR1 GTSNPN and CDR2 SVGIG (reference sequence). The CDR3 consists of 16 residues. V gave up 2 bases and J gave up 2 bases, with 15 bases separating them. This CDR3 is CAWSRARTSTNEKLFF. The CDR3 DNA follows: TGTGCCTGGAGTAGGGCCCGGACCTCCACTAATGAAAAACTGTTTTTT.

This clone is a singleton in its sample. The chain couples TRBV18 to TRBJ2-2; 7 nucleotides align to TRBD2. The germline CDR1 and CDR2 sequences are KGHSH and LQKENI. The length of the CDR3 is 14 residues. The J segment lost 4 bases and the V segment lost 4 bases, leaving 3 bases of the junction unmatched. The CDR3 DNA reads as TGTGCCAGCTCACGGGACTATCCCACCGGGGAGCTGTTTTTT. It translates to CASSRDYPTGELFF.

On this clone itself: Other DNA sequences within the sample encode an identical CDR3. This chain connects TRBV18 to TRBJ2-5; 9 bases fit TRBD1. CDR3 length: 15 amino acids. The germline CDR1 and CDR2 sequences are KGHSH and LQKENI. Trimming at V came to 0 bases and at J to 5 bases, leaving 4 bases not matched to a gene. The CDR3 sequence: CASSPPRTGAETQYF. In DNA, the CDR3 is TGTGCCAGCTCACCACCGAGGACAGGGGCCGAGACCCAGTACTTC.

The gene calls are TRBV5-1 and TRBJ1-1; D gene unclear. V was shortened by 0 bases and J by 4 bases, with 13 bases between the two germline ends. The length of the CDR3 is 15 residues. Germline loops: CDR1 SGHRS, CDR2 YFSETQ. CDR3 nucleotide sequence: TGCGCCAGCAGCTTGGCCGTCACGGCCGGCACTGAAGCTTTCTTT. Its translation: CASSLAVTAGTEAFF.

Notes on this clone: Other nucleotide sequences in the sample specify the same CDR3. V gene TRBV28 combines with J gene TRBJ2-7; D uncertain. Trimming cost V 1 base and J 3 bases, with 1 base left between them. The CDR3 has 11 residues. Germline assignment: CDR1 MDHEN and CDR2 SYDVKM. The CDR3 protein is CASSLYYEQYF. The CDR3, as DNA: TGTGCCAGCAGTTTATACTACGAGCAGTACTTC.

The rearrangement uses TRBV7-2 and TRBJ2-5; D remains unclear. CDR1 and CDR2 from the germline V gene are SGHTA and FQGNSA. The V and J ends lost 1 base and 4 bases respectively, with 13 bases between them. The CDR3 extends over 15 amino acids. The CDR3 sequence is CASSLGTTFRETQYF. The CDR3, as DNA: TGTGCCAGCAGCTTAGGGACCACGTTTAGAGAGACCCAGTACTTC.

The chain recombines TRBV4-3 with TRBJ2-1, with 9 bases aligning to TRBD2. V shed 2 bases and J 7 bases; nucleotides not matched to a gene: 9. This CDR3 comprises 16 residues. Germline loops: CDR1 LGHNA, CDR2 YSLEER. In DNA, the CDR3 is TGCGCCAGCAGCCAATCCCCTGGGACTAGCCTTAATGAGCAGTTCTTC. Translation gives CASSQSPGTSLNEQFF.

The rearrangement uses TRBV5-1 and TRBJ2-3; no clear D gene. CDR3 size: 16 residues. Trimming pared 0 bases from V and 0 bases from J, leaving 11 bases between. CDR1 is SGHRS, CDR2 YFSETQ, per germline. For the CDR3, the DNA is TGCGCCAGCAGCTTGGGGTCGACAACTAGCACAGATACGCAGTATTTT. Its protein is CASSLGSTTSTDTQYF.

The CDR3 loop is CASSSSGPYEQYF. In nucleotides, the CDR3 is TGTGCCAGCAGCTCCTCGGGGCCCTACGAGCAGTACTTC. The rearrangement joins TRBV7-3 to TRBJ2-7; either TRBD1 or TRBD2 may supply D (5 bases each). CDR3 length: 13 amino acids. In germline, CDR1 is SGHTA, CDR2 FQGTGA. Deletions cut 4 bases from V and 2 bases from J, with 9 bases between.

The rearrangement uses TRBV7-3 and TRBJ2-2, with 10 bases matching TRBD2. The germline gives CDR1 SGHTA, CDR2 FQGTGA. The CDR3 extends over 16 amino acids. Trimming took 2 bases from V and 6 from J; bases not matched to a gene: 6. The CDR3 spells CASSLGLAGVSGELFF. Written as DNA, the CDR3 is TGTGCCAGCAGCTTAGGGCTAGCGGGGGTATCCGGGGAGCTGTTTTTT.

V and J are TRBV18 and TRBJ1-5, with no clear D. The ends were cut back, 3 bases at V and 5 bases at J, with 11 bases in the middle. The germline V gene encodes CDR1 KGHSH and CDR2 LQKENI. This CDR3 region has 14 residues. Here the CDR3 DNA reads TGTGCCAGCTCACCTAATAGGGTTGATCAGCCCCAGCATTTT. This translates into CASSPNRVDQPQHF.

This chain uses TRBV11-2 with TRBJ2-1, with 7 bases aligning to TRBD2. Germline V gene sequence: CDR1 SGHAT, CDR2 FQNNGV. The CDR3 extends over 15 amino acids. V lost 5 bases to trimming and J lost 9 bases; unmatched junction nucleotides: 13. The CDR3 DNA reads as TGTGCCAGCAGCGGAACAAGCGGGAATCAAGGTGAGCAGTTCTTC. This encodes CASSGTSGNQGEQFF.

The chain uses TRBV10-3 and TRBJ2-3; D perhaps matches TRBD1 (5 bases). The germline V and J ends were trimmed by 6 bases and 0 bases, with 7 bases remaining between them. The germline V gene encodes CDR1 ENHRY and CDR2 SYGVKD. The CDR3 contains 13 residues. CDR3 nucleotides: TGTGCCATCAGGGACACGAGCACAGATACGCAGTATTTT. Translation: CAIRDTSTDTQYF.

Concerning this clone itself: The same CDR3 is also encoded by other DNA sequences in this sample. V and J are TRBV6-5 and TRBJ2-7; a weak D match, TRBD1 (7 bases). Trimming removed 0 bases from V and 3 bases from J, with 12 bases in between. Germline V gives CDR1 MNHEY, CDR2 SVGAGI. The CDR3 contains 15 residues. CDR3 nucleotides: TGTGCCAGCAGTTACTCCTACAGGGGAGGCTACGAGCAGTACTTC. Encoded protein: CASSYSYRGGYEQYF.

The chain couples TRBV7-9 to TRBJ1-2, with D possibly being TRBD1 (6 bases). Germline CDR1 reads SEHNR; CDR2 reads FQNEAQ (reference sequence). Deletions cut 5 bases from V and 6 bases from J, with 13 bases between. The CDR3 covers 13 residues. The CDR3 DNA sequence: TGTGCCAGCAGCCCGAAAGGGGGGCATGGCTACACCTTC. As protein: CASSPKGGHGYTF.

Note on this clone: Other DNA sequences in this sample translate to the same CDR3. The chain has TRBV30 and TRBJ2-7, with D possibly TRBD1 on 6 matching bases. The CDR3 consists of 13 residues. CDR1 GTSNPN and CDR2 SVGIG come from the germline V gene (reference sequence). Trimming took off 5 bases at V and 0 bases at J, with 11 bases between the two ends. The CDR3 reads CAWSKDSSYEQYF. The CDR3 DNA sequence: TGTGCCTGGTCGAAGGACAGCTCCTACGAGCAGTACTTC.